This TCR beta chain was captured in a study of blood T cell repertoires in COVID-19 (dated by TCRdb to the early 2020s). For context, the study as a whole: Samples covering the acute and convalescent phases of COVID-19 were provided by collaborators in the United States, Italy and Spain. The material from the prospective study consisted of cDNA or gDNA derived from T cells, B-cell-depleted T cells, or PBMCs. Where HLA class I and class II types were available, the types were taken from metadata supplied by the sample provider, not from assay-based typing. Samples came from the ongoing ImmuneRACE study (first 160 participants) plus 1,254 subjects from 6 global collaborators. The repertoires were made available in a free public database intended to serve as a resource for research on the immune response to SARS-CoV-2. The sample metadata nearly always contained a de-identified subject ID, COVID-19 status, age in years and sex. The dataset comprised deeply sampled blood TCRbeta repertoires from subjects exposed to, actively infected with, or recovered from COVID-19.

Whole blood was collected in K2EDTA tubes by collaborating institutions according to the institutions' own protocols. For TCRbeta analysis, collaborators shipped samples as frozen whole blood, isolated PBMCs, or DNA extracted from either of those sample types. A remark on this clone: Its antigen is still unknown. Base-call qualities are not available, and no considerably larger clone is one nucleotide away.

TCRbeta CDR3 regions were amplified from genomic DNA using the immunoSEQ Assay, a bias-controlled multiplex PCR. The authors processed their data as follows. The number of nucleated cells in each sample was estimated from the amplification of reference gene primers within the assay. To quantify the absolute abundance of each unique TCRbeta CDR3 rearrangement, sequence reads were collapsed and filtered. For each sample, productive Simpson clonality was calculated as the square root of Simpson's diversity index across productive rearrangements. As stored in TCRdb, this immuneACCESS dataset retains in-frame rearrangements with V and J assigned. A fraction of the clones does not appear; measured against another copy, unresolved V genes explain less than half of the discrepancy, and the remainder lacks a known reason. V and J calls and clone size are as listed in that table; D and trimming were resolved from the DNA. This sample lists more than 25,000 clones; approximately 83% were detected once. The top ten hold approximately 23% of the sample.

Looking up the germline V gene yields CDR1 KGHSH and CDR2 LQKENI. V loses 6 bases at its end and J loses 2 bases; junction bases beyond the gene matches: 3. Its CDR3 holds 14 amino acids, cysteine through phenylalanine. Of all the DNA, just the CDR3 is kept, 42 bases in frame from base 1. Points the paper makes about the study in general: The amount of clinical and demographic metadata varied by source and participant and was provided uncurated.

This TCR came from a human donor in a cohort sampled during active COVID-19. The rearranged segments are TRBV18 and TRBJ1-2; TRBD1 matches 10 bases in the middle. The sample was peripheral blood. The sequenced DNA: TGTGCCAGCTCCGGGACAGGGGTGAACTATGGCTACACCTTC. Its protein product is CASSGTGVNYGYTF.